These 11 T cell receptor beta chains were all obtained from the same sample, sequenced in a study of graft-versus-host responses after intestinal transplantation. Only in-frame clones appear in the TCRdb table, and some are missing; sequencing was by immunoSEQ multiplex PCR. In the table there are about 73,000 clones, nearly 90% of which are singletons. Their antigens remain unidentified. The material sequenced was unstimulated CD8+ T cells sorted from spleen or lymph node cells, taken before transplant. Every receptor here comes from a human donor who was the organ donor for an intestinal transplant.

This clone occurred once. The CDR3 DNA is TGTGCCAGCAGCGTAGGGGGCGCTATAAACAATGAGCAGTTCTTC. Its protein is CASSVGGAINNEQFF. This chain uses TRBV9 with TRBJ2-1; maybe TRBD1 (5 bases). V was shortened by 0 bases and J by 5 bases, with 12 bases between the two germline ends. The CDR3 is 15 residues long. CDR1 and CDR2 from the germline V gene are SGDLS and YYNGEE.

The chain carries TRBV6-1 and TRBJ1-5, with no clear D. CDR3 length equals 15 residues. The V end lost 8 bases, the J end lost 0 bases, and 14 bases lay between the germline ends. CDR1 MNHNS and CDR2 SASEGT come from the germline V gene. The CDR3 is CASRSPSYSNQPQHF. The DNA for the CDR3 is TGTGCCAGCCGGTCGCCGTCCTATAGCAATCAGCCCCAGCATTTT.

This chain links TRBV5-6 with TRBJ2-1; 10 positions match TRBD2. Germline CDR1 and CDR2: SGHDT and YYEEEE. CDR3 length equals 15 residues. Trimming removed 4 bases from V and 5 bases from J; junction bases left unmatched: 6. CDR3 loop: CASSPRTSGHNEQFF. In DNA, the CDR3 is TGTGCCAGCAGCCCGAGGACTAGCGGCCACAATGAGCAGTTCTTC. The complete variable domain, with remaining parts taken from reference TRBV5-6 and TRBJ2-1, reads DAGVTQSPTHLIKTRGQQVTLRCSPKSGHDTVSWYQQALGQGPQFIFQYYEEEERQRGNFPDRFSGHQFPNYSSELNVNALLLGDSALYLCASSPRTSGHNEQFFGPGTRLTVL.

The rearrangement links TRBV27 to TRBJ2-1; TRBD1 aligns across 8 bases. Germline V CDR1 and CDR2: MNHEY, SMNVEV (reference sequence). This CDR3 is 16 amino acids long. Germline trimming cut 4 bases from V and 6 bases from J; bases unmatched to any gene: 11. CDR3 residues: CASSSSGTGDANEQFF. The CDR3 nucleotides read TGTGCCAGCAGTTCATCCGGGACAGGTGACGCCAATGAGCAGTTCTTC.

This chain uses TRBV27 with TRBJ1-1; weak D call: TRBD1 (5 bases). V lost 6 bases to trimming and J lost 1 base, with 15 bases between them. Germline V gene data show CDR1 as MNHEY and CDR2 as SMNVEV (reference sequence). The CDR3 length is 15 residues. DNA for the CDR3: TGTGCCAGCAGCCAAACAGGAGGGCCGAACACTGAAGCTTTCTTT. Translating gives CASSQTGGPNTEAFF.

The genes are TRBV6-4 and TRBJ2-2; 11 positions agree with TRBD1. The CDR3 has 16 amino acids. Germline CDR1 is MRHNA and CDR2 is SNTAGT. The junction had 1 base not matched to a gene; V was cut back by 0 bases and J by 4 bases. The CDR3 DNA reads TGTGCCAGCAGTGACTCCGGGACAGGGGGCACCGGGGAGCTGTTTTTT. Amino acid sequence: CASSDSGTGGTGELFF.

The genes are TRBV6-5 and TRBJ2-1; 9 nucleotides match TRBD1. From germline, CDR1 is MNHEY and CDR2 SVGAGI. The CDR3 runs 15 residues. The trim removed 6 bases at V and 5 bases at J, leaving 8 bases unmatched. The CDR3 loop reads CASRTTTGGNNEQFF. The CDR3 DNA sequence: TGTGCCAGCAGAACGACGACAGGGGGGAACAATGAGCAGTTCTTC.

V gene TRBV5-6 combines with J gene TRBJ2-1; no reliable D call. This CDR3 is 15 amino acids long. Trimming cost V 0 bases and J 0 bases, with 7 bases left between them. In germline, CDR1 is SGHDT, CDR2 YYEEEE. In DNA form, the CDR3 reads TGTGCCAGCAGCTTGGAGCGAAGCTCCTACAATGAGCAGTTCTTC. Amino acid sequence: CASSLERSSYNEQFF.

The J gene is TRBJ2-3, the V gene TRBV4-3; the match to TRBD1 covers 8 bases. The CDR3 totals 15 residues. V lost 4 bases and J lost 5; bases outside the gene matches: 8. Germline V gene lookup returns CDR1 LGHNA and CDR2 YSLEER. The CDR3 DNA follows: TGCGCCAGCAGCCGGCTGACAGGGGCCAGAGATACGCAGTATTTT. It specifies CASSRLTGARDTQYF.

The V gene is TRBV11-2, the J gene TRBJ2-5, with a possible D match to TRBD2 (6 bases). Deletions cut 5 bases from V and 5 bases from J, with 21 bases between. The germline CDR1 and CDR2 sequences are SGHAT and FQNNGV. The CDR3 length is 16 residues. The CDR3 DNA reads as TGTGCCAGCAGCCCGGATGGGGACTCGGCGATGGAGACCCAGTACTTC. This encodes CASSPDGDSAMETQYF.

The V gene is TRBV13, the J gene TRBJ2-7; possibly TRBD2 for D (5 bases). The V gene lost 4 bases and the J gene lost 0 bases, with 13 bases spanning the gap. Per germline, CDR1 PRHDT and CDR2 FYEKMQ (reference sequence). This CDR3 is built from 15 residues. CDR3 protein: CASSSARDRSYEQYV. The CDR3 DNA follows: TGTGCCAGCAGCTCCGCCCGGGATCGCTCCTACGAGCAGTACGTC.